A selection of T cell receptor beta chains follows, all from one sample in a study of blood T cell repertoires in COVID-19. Assay used: immunoSEQ multiplex PCR; TCRdb lists only in-frame clones, some missing. The table has 230,000 or so clones, 75% to 85% seen once. Input material: peripheral blood. The receptors originated from a middle-aged man who had recovered from COVID-19. The CDR3 runs from the conserved cysteine through the conserved F or W. A D gene is named only where the DNA matches it firmly. Not all rows give a size; the values are once, few, many and, for expanded clones, a class.

NA,TRBJ1-2,TRBV5-4,NA,CASSFGQSDYGYTF,TGTGCCAGCAGCTTCGGACAGAGCGACTATGGCTACACCTTC
NA,TRBJ1-1,TRBV5-6,NA,CASSLFGSYTEAFF,TGTGCCAGCAGCTTGTTCGGGAGTTACACTGAAGCTTTCTTT
NA,TRBJ2-2,TRBV7-2,TRBD2,CASSLVLAGPGELFF,TGTGCCAGCAGCTTAGTACTAGCGGGACCCGGGGAGCTGTTTTTT
NA,TRBJ1-2,TRBV7-8,NA,CASSAGQNNYGYTF,TGTGCCAGCAGCGCCGGACAGAATAACTATGGCTACACCTTC
NA,TRBJ2-2,TRBV5-1,TRBD1,CASRSPGQGNTGELFF,TGCGCCAGCAGATCGCCGGGACAGGGGAACACCGGGGAGCTGTTTTTT
NA,TRBJ1-4,TRBV29-1,NA,CSAGPPEKLFF,TGCAGCGCTGGGCCCCCAGAAAAACTGTTTTTT
NA,TRBJ2-7,TRBV4-1,NA,CASSQTRGSYEQYF,TGCGCCAGCAGCCAAACCCGAGGCTCCTACGAGCAGTACTTC
NA,TRBJ2-2,TRBV4-3,NA,CASSQDKRVRLFF,TGCGCCAGCAGCCAAGATAAGAGGGTGAGGCTGTTTTTT
NA,TRBJ1-6,TRBV7-2,NA,CASSPHMKNSPLHF,TGTGCCAGCAGCCCTCACATGAAGAATTCACCCCTCCACTTT
NA,TRBJ1-1,TRBV5-1,NA,CASSLEDRNTEAFF,TGCGCCAGCAGCCTGGAGGACAGGAACACTGAAGCTTTCTTT
NA,TRBJ1-2,TRBV2,NA,CASSPRDTLYGYTF,TGTGCCAGCAGCCCCCGGGACACTCTCTATGGCTACACCTTC
NA,TRBJ2-1,TRBV24-1,TRBD2,CATSERLAGGPYEQFF,TGTGCCACCAGTGAAAGACTAGCGGGAGGGCCGTATGAGCAGTTCTTC
NA,TRBJ2-1,TRBV19,NA,CASSIVGGRVYDRSYNEQFF,TGTGCCAGTAGTATAGTCGGGGGGCGCGTGTACGACCGCTCCTACAATGAGCAGTTCTTC
NA,TRBJ2-7,TRBV30,TRBD2,CAWSTLELAGHYEQYF,TGTGCCTGGAGTACCCTCGAACTAGCGGGACACTACGAGCAGTACTTC
once,TRBJ2-1,TRBV7-2,NA,CASSEGGNEQFF,TGTGCCAGCAGCGAGGGTGGCAATGAGCAGTTCTTC